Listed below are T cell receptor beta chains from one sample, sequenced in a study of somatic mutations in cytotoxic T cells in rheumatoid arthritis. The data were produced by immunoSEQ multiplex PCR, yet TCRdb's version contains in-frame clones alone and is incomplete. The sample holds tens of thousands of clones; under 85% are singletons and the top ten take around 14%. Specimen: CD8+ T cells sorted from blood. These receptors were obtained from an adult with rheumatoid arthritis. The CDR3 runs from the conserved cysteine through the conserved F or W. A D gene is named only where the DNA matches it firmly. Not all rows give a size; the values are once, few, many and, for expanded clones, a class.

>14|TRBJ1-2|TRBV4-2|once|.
TGTGCCAGCAGCCAAGACGAGGGAGGGCCCAGCTACACCTTC
CASSQDEGGPSYTF
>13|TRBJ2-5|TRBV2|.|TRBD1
TGTGCCAGTCTAGGACAGGGGGAAGAGACCCAGTACTTC
CASLGQGEETQYF
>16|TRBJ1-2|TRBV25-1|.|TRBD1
TGTGCCAGCAGTGAATACGGGCAGGGGGCTAGGAATGGCTACACCTTC
CASSEYGQGARNGYTF
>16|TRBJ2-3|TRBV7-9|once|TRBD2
TGTGCCAGCAGCTCACTAGCGGGAGTTGATACAGATACGCAGTATTTT
CASSSLAGVDTDTQYF
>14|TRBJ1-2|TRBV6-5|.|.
TGTGCCAGCAGTTACCAGGGAGGGGTAGATGGCTACACCTTC
CASSYQGGVDGYTF
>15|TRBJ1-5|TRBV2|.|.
TGTGCCAGCAGTGAGGCCGGGAGGGGAAATCAGCCCCAGCATTTT
CASSEAGRGNQPQHF
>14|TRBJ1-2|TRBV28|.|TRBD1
TGTGCCAGCTATCTCCAGGGGGACCGAAGAGGCTACACCTTC
CASYLQGDRRGYTF
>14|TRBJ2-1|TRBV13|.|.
TGTGCCAGCAGCCCCCGCCACGGGAGCAATGAGCAGTTCTTC
CASSPRHGSNEQFF
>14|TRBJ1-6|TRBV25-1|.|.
TGTGCCAGCGCCCCGGCCTGGGGTAATTCACCCCTCCACTTT
CASAPAWGNSPLHF
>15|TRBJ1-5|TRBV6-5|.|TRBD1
TGTGCCAGCAGTTACGGGACAGGACCCAATCAGCCCCAGCATTTT
CASSYGTGPNQPQHF